This T cell receptor beta chain originates from a study of blood T cell repertoires in COVID-19 (dated by TCRdb to 2020 to 2022). For the study in its entirety: The collaborator samples originated in the United States, Italy and Spain and spanned the acute and convalescent phases of COVID-19. The prospective study material was composed of cDNA or gDNA derived from T cells, B-cell-depleted T cells, or PBMCs. The dataset comprised deeply sampled blood TCRbeta repertoires from subjects exposed to, actively infected with, or recovered from COVID-19. The repertoires were released in a freely available public database intended as a resource for research on the immune response to SARS-CoV-2. Samples came from the ongoing ImmuneRACE study (first 160 participants) plus 1,254 subjects from 6 global collaborators. A de-identified subject ID, COVID-19 status, age in years and sex were almost always included in the sample metadata. Where available, HLA class I and class II types were taken from metadata supplied by the sample provider and were not determined by assay-based typing.

The immunoSEQ Assay, a bias-controlled multiplex PCR, was used to amplify TCRbeta CDR3 regions from genomic DNA. The paper's processing steps were these. The number of nucleated cells in each sample was estimated by amplification of reference gene primers within the assay. To quantify the absolute abundance of each unique TCRbeta CDR3 rearrangement, sequence reads were collapsed and filtered. Productive Simpson clonality was computed per sample as the square root of Simpson's diversity index over productive rearrangements. Imported from immuneACCESS, the table was reduced by TCRdb to in-frame sequences with V and J called. These copies leave out some clones; in studies compared against another copy, an unresolved V gene accounts for under half, and the cause of the remainder is not known. D and trimming come from the DNA, and the V and J calls and clone size come from that table. Within this sample are 650,000 to 800,000 clones, with 85% to 90% of them counted one time only. The top ten clonotypes cover roughly 0.25% of the sample.

Concerning this clone itself: This receptor's antigen is unknown. No base-level quality is on record; no much larger clone is a single base apart.

Overall study outcomes, separate from this receptor: The amount of clinical and demographic metadata varied by source and participant and was provided uncurated.

Each collaborating institution followed its own protocols to collect whole blood in K2EDTA tubes. For TCRbeta analysis, collaborator samples were shipped as frozen whole blood, as isolated PBMCs, or as DNA extracted from either sample type. V ends up 5 bases short and J 2 bases short, with an unmatched junction base count of 9. CDR1 and CDR2 (MDHEN, SYDVKM) derive from the germline V gene. The CDR3 spans 15 residues, from the cysteine through the phenylalanine. Only the CDR3 part of the read is kept: 45 bases, read in frame from the first base. Sequenced sample: peripheral blood. The source is a woman under 30 with acute or convalescent COVID-19. The chain is made from TRBV28 and TRBJ2-7, with 7 junctional bases fitting TRBD1. The sequenced DNA: TGTGCCAGCAGTCTTCGGACAGGTATTCCCTACGAGCAGTACTTC. This gives the protein CASSLRTGIPYEQYF.